This TCR beta chain was recovered during a study of shared clonotypes between healthy human individuals. Assay used: immunoSEQ multiplex PCR; TCRdb lists only in-frame clones, some missing. Of around 1.9 million clones in the sample, 85% to 95% were seen once. There are 13 residues in the CDR3. Trimming took 4 bases from V and 3 from J; bases not matched to a gene: 1. Per germline, CDR1 LNHDA and CDR2 SQIVND (reference sequence). CD45RO-negative cells were positively selected for CCR7, leaving out terminally differentiated effector memory CD45RA+ cells. The chain uses TRBV19 and TRBJ1-1; 8 nucleotides align to TRBD1. What was sequenced was naive CD8+ T cells from PBMCs. This receptor was taken from a man aged 18 to 30 in good health. Some clones in this sample may be carry-over from other donors' samples. CDR3: CASSRTGHTEAFF. The CDR3 DNA sequence: TGTGCCAGTAGTAGGACAGGGCACACTGAAGCTTTCTTT.